This is a list of T cell receptor beta chains from one sample in a study of blood T cells in healthy people across ages. TCRdb called the 5' RACE reads again in MiXCR, with one record for every CDR3 protein. The table includes 450,000 to 700,000 distinct CDR3 sequences, roughly 28% detected once. The sequenced sample was blood. These receptors all come from a woman in her 70s in good health. Each CDR3 is given with its conserved first and last residue. Fields, in order: clone size, V gene, J gene, D gene, CDR3 DNA, CDR3 protein. D genes are given only for firm matches. Not every row has a clone size; where given, it reads once, few, many or a size class.

clone_size: once
v_call: TRBV4-2
j_call: TRBJ2-5
d_call: TRBD2
cdr3_nt: TGTGCCAGCAGCCAAGATGAAGGGGAGGGAGAGACCCAGTACTTC
cdr3_aa: CASSQDEGEGETQYF

clone_size: few
v_call: TRBV4-3
j_call: TRBJ1-2
d_call: -
cdr3_nt: TGCGCCAGCAGCCAAGAGGAGGGGAGGGACTATGGCTACACCTTC
cdr3_aa: CASSQEEGRDYGYTF

clone_size: few
v_call: TRBV3-1
j_call: TRBJ2-7
d_call: -
cdr3_nt: TGTGCCAGCAGCCAAGGTACAGAGCAGTACTTC
cdr3_aa: CASSQGTEQYF

clone_size: -
v_call: TRBV20-1
j_call: TRBJ2-3
d_call: -
cdr3_nt: TGCAGTGCTTCTTATGGTTCGCAGTATTTT
cdr3_aa: CSASYGSQYF

clone_size: -
v_call: TRBV28
j_call: TRBJ2-1
d_call: -
cdr3_nt: TGTGCCAGCAGTATACGTAATCACAATGAGCAGTTCTTC
cdr3_aa: CASSIRNHNEQFF

clone_size: -
v_call: TRBV5-5
j_call: TRBJ2-5
d_call: -
cdr3_nt: TGTGCCAGCAGCTTGATCGGCAGGGGGGTACAAGAGACCCAGTACTTC
cdr3_aa: CASSLIGRGVQETQYF

clone_size: -
v_call: TRBV15
j_call: TRBJ1-5
d_call: -
cdr3_nt: TGTGCCGCCAGCAGAACCCCGCAGGGGAAGGGCAATCAGCCCCAGCATTTT
cdr3_aa: CAASRTPQGKGNQPQHF

clone_size: -
v_call: TRBV7-9
j_call: TRBJ2-3
d_call: -
cdr3_nt: TGTGCCAGCAGCTTAGCCGGGAGCACGACAGATACGCAGTATTTT
cdr3_aa: CASSLAGSTTDTQYF

clone_size: -
v_call: TRBV7-9
j_call: TRBJ2-5
d_call: -
cdr3_nt: TGTGCCGGCAGCTCGAACGACGGCGAGACCCAGTACTTC
cdr3_aa: CAGSSNDGETQYF

clone_size: few
v_call: TRBV29-1
j_call: TRBJ1-4
d_call: -
cdr3_nt: TGCAGCGTGTCAGGCGAGGGTCCTGAAAAACCGTTTTTT
cdr3_aa: CSVSGEGPEKPFF

clone_size: -
v_call: TRBV9
j_call: TRBJ1-5
d_call: -
cdr3_nt: TGTGCTAGCAGCGCGTCGGGGGCCGGATATCAGCCCCAGCATTTT
cdr3_aa: CASSASGAGYQPQHF

clone_size: -
v_call: TRBV3-1
j_call: TRBJ1-1
d_call: -
cdr3_nt: TGTGCCAGCAGCCAATTGGGATCCGAAGCTTTCTTT
cdr3_aa: CASSQLGSEAFF

clone_size: -
v_call: TRBV12-3/TRBV12-4
j_call: TRBJ1-2
d_call: -
cdr3_nt: TGTGCCAGCAGAGCCAAGGGGACATCTTATGGCTACACCTTC
cdr3_aa: CASRAKGTSYGYTF

clone_size: few
v_call: TRBV10-3
j_call: TRBJ2-3
d_call: TRBD1
cdr3_nt: TGTGCCATTAAACCCGGGACAGGAGAAACAGATACGCAGTATTTT
cdr3_aa: CAIKPGTGETDTQYF

clone_size: -
v_call: TRBV20-1
j_call: TRBJ1-5
d_call: -
cdr3_nt: TGCAGTGCTTATGTTAGGGATCAGCCCCAGCATTTT
cdr3_aa: CSAYVRDQPQHF

clone_size: few
v_call: TRBV4-2
j_call: TRBJ2-2
d_call: -
cdr3_nt: TGTGCCAGCAGCCAAGATCGTAGCGGGGAGCTGTTTTTT
cdr3_aa: CASSQDRSGELFF

clone_size: -
v_call: TRBV20-1
j_call: TRBJ2-7
d_call: -
cdr3_nt: TGCAGTGCCTCGGGACGCTCGTCCTCCTACGAGCAGTACTTC
cdr3_aa: CSASGRSSSYEQYF

clone_size: -
v_call: TRBV3-1
j_call: TRBJ2-3
d_call: TRBD2
cdr3_nt: TGTGCCAGCAGCCCGTCAGGGACTAGGACAGATACGCAGTATTTT
cdr3_aa: CASSPSGTRTDTQYF

clone_size: -
v_call: TRBV2
j_call: TRBJ1-1
d_call: TRBD1
cdr3_nt: TGTGCCACGCGGACAGGGGCGTACACTGAAGCTTTCTTT
cdr3_aa: CATRTGAYTEAFF

clone_size: few
v_call: TRBV29-1
j_call: TRBJ2-1
d_call: -
cdr3_nt: TGCAGCGTTGCCGCCGGGTACAATGAGCAGTTCTTC
cdr3_aa: CSVAAGYNEQFF

clone_size: -
v_call: TRBV5-6
j_call: TRBJ1-1
d_call: -
cdr3_nt: TGTGCCAGCAATAAGGGGTGGATCGGCACTGAAGCTTTCTTT
cdr3_aa: CASNKGWIGTEAFF

clone_size: few
v_call: TRBV20-1
j_call: TRBJ1-5
d_call: TRBD1
cdr3_nt: TGCAGTGCAAGGGACAGGGGCTCTAATCAGCCCCAGCATTTT
cdr3_aa: CSARDRGSNQPQHF

clone_size: -
v_call: TRBV7-2
j_call: TRBJ1-2
d_call: -
cdr3_nt: TGTGCCAGCAGCTTCCCGGGAAGGGGTGGCGGCTACACCTTC
cdr3_aa: CASSFPGRGGGYTF

clone_size: -
v_call: TRBV5-1
j_call: TRBJ2-5
d_call: TRBD2
cdr3_nt: TGCGCCAGCAGCTTGGCTTCTAGCGGGGGCAAGACCCAGTACTTC
cdr3_aa: CASSLASSGGKTQYF

clone_size: -
v_call: TRBV9
j_call: TRBJ1-3
d_call: -
cdr3_nt: TGTGCCAGCAGCAATAGGGTAGGGGCTACTGGAAACACCATATATTTT
cdr3_aa: CASSNRVGATGNTIYF

clone_size: -
v_call: TRBV6-5
j_call: TRBJ2-2
d_call: -
cdr3_nt: TGTGCCAGCGGTTATGGGTCCGGGGAGCTGTTTTTT
cdr3_aa: CASGYGSGELFF

clone_size: -
v_call: TRBV7-2
j_call: TRBJ2-1
d_call: TRBD2
cdr3_nt: TGTGCCAGCAGCTTAAGGGGGATTAGCGGGGGATCCTACAATGAGCAGTTCTTC
cdr3_aa: CASSLRGISGGSYNEQFF

clone_size: -
v_call: TRBV24-1
j_call: TRBJ2-3
d_call: -
cdr3_nt: TGTGCCACCAGTGATTTTGGTGTGGATACGCAGTATTTT
cdr3_aa: CATSDFGVDTQYF

clone_size: -
v_call: TRBV20-1
j_call: TRBJ2-5
d_call: -
cdr3_nt: TGCAGGGCTAGAGGGGGGGCCCAACAAGAGACCCAGTACTTC
cdr3_aa: CRARGGAQQETQYF

clone_size: few
v_call: TRBV5-1
j_call: TRBJ2-3
d_call: TRBD2
cdr3_nt: TGCGCCAGCAGCTTGGTAGCGACTAGCGGTGGAGATACGCAGTATTTT
cdr3_aa: CASSLVATSGGDTQYF

clone_size: many
v_call: TRBV20-1
j_call: TRBJ2-2
d_call: -
cdr3_nt: TGCAGTGCTAGTAGAGGTGCAGGAACCTCCGGGGAGCTGTTTTTT
cdr3_aa: CSASRGAGTSGELFF

clone_size: -
v_call: TRBV7-2
j_call: TRBJ2-6
d_call: -
cdr3_nt: TGTCCCAGCAGCTGGAGGGTACGGACTGGGGCCAACGTCCTGACTTTC
cdr3_aa: CPSSWRVRTGANVLTF

clone_size: -
v_call: TRBV28
j_call: TRBJ2-5
d_call: -
cdr3_nt: TGTGCCAGCAGTCCGCGCGGAGGGGAGAGGATTAGGGAGACCCAGTACTTC
cdr3_aa: CASSPRGGERIRETQYF

clone_size: few
v_call: TRBV5-1
j_call: TRBJ2-1
d_call: TRBD2
cdr3_nt: TGCGCCAGCAGCTCCGCGGGGGGGCCGGCGTATGAGCAGTTCTTC
cdr3_aa: CASSSAGGPAYEQFF